What follows describes a single T cell receptor beta chain. Its antigen is not identified. These data come from a study of cytomegalovirus exposure and HLA in healthy donors. Study-wide findings and caveats: Reports described diagnosis of cytomegalovirus status by the classifier as highly specific and sensitive. TCR beta V- and J-gene trimming, according to a later analysis, was linked to a missense DCLRE1C variant. A later analysis reported that several of the most significant clusters appeared to be linked to common viral pathogens, among them Epstein-Barr virus.

Primers for the PCR totalled 60 Vbeta and 13 Jbeta. Per the original methods: About 10 million shared chains were among the 65 million to 85 million unique TCR beta chains that a later analysis counted. Sequencing was performed with immunoSEQ multiplex PCR; in TCRdb, only in-frame clones are kept and a portion is missing. D and trimming were read from the DNA, whereas the V and J calls and clone size are those reported in that table. Of about 160,000 clones listed, roughly 80% are singletons. The V end lost 4 bases, the J end lost 0 bases, and 9 bases lay between the germline ends. Germline CDR1 is LNHNV and CDR2 is YYDKDF (reference sequence). The CDR3 is 14 amino acids.

Sequencing was performed on PBMCs. This clonotype was sampled from a male donor in good health and CMV-seropositive. This chain connects TRBV15 to TRBJ1-1; unclear D gene. CDR3 loop: CATSMFSLNTEAFF. CDR3 nucleotide sequence: TGTGCCACCAGCATGTTCTCCTTGAACACTGAAGCTTTCTTT.